This TCR beta chain was profiled in a study of blood T cell repertoires in COVID-19. Looking at the study overall: Sites across the United States, Italy and Spain contributed samples from acute and convalescent COVID-19. PBMCs, B-cell-depleted T cells, or T cells provided the cDNA or gDNA that made up the material.

The method was immunoSEQ multiplex PCR; TCRdb's version includes in-frame clones alone and lacks a portion of them. In the table there are tens of thousands of clones, around 85% of which are singletons. The V gene lost 0 bases and the J gene lost 0 bases, with 12 bases spanning the gap. CDR1 is LGHNA, CDR2 YNFKEQ, per germline. The CDR3 spans 17 residues. While infection was still active, Seattle patients were enrolled and then followed longitudinally. V usage is TRBV4-2 and J usage is TRBJ2-1; D is possibly TRBD2 (6 bases). The sample comprised peripheral blood. The receptor was derived from a woman of 80 years or more with COVID-19, enrolled during active disease. CDR3 nucleotide sequence: TGTGCCAGCAGCCAAGAGGCGGCCGGGGGCTCCTACAATGAGCAGTTCTTC. It translates to CASSQEAAGGSYNEQFF.